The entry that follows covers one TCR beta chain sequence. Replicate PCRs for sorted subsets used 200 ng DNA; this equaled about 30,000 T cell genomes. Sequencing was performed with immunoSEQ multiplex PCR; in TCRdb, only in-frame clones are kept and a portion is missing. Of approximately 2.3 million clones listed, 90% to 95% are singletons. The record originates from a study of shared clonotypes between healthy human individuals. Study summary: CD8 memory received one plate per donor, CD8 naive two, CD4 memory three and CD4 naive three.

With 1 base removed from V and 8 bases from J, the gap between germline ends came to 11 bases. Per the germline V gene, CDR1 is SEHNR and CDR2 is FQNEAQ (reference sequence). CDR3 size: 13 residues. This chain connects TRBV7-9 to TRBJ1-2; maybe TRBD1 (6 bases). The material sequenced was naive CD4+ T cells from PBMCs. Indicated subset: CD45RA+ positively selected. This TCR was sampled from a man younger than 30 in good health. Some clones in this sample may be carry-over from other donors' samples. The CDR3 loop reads CASSLDPGVGYTF. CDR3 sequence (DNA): TGTGCCAGCAGCTTAGACCCAGGGGTCGGCTACACCTTC.